This T cell receptor (beta chain) came from a study of T cells in Graves' hyperthyroidism and ophthalmopathy. Whole-study results and caveats: Model output signaled ophthalmopathy a median around 6.9 months ahead of onset. Most clonotypes that expanded in the thyroid above 0.001 also showed up in blood.

Amplification of TCR beta CDR3 regions used RNA as the template. Primed by the HTBI set, a first-round RT-PCR was run on the TCR CDR3. Each CDR3 protein gets one entry after TCRdb re-called the multiplex PCR reads with MiXCR. The top ten clones hold around 13% of a sample with around 600,000 distinct CDR3 sequences, more than 14% of them seen once. Uncontrolled infection, other autoimmune disease, pregnancy or lactation excluded patients. Diagnosis relied on clinical symptoms, serum thyroxine and TRAb, thyroid ultrasound and orbital computed tomography. This clonotype came up many times. The antigen remains undetermined. CDR1 and CDR2 from the germline V gene are MNHNS and SASEGT. The germline V and J ends were trimmed by 1 base and 0 bases, with 8 bases remaining between them. This CDR3 is built from 15 residues.

The sequenced sample was blood. The TCR sequence derives from a woman in her 50s with Graves' ophthalmopathy. The chain links TRBV6-1 to TRBJ2-3; D not resolved. The CDR3 region is CASSEEAESTDTQYF. CDR3 in DNA: TGTGCCAGCAGTGAAGAGGCGGAGAGCACAGATACGCAGTATTTT.